Shown below are 3 T cell receptor beta chains from a single sample sequenced in a study of PD-L1 blockade in urothelial cancer. Some clones are missing from TCRdb's copy, which holds only in-frame ones; the method was immunoSEQ multiplex PCR. In the table there are tens of thousands of clones, around 87% of which are singletons. Documented time point: pretreatment peripheral blood. The sequenced sample was PBMCs, obtained around atezolizumab (anti-PD-L1) treatment. These receptors were collected from a man aged 55-75 years with urothelial cancer.

The chain joins TRBV30 to TRBJ2-1, with D perhaps matching TRBD2 (6 bases). The V end was cut by 5 bases, the J end by 0 bases, with 11 bases between. CDR1 and CDR2 (germline): GTSNPN, SVGIG (reference sequence). This CDR3 spans 14 amino acids. The CDR3 DNA reads TGTGCCTGGGCCGTCGGGGGCTCCTACAATGAGCAGTTCTTC. Translating gives CAWAVGGSYNEQFF.

For the CDR3, the DNA is TGTGCCAGCAGCCCGGACAGCCAGGGAGAGACCCAGTACTTC. Amino acid sequence: CASSPDSQGETQYF. The chain is built from TRBV7-2 and TRBJ2-5; a possible D gene is TRBD1 (6 bases). V was trimmed by 5 bases and J by 4 bases, leaving 14 bases between them. Germline CDR1 SGHTA, CDR2 FQGNSA. The CDR3 covers 14 residues. Combining the CDR3 with reference TRBV7-2 and TRBJ2-5 gives the whole variable domain GAGVSQSPSNKVTEKGKDVELRCDPISGHTALYWYRQSLGQGLEFLIYFQGNSAPDKSGLPSDRFSAERTGGSVSTLTIQRTQQEDSAVYLCASSPDSQGETQYFGPGTRLLVL.

This chain links TRBV20-1 with TRBJ1-1; no clear D gene. The CDR3 has 11 amino acids. The V gene's germline CDR1 is DFQATT and CDR2 SNEGSKA (reference sequence). Trimming shortened V by 3 bases and J by 4 bases, and 6 bases separated the two germline ends. The CDR3 bases are TGCAGTGCTAGGACTGGCACTGAAGCTTTCTTT. This translates into CSARTGTEAFF.